Detailed here is one TCR beta chain. Its antigen is as yet unknown. The CDR3 runs to 12 residues. Trimming shortened V by 3 bases and J by 7 bases, and 9 bases separated the two germline ends. These data are taken from a study of blood T cells in healthy people across ages. Study-wide background: Per two T cells, about one barcoded beta molecule was captured through template switching.

Notes on the study in general: Diversity was higher, and naive CD4+ cells more numerous, in long-lived donors than in aged donors. Older age went with lower TCR beta diversity per million T cells, in a roughly linear way.

A second 7 to 11 cycle PCR used barcoded and J-beta primers. Tags on each cDNA molecule came from a template-switch adaptor with 12 random nucleotides. Using its own MiXCR run on the 5' RACE reads, TCRdb lists one record per CDR3 protein. The sample lists some 730,000 distinct CDR3 sequences, 22% occurring once. The receptor comes from a man in his sixties or seventies in good health. The V and J genes are TRBV12-3 or TRBV12-4 and TRBJ1-1; unclear D gene. Sequenced sample: blood. The CDR3 region is CASSFGQIEAFF. DNA for the CDR3: TGTGCCAGCAGTTTTGGGCAAATTGAAGCTTTCTTT.